Each of the 27 T cell receptor beta chains below was sequenced from the same sample in a study of CD8 T cells in Susac syndrome (dated by TCRdb to the late 2010s). The protocol used for the library was the immunoSEQ multiplex PCR assay. RNA was extracted with the RNeasy kit and roughly 0.5 to 1 ug was reverse transcribed using random hexamers. Starting from the raw public reads, TCRdb applied fastp trimming at Q25, assembled clones with MiXCR and retained in-frame beta chains. When rows share a CDR3 protein, they turn into one entry using the most common DNA and genes. The sample records tens of thousands of distinct CDR3 sequences, around 93% of which are singletons. Around 0.55% of the sample rests with the top ten. Material for sequencing was CD8+ T cells from PBMCs. The receptors derive from a human donor with multiple sclerosis.

In nucleotides, the CDR3 is TGTGCCAGCAGCTTATTTAGGACAGGGAACTACGAGCAGTACTTC. This gives the protein CASSLFRTGNYEQYF. This chain joins TRBV11-1 and TRBJ2-7; the match to TRBD1 covers 8 bases. There are 15 residues in the CDR3. Per germline, CDR1 SGHAT and CDR2 FQDESV (reference sequence). V shed 2 bases, J shed 3 bases, and the junction held 6 bases outside the gene matches. Based on the CDR3 plus reference TRBV11-1 and TRBJ2-7, the full variable domain is EAEVAQSPRYKITEKSQAVAFWCDPISGHATLYWYRQILGQGPELLVQFQDESVVDDSQLPKDRFSAERLKGVDSTLKIQPAELGDSAMYLCASSLFRTGNYEQYFGPGTRLTVT.

This clonotype was detected a few times. This chain joins TRBV4-3 and TRBJ1-2; no clear D gene. Germline V gene lookup returns CDR1 LGHNA and CDR2 YSLEER. The V end was cut by 0 bases, the J end by 4 bases, with 9 bases between. CDR3 size: 14 residues. CDR3: CASSQDGGFYGYTF. The CDR3 region has the DNA TGCGCCAGCAGCCAAGATGGCGGATTCTATGGCTACACCTTC.

The gene calls are TRBV6-5 and TRBJ2-2; TRBD2 matches 7 bases. V was pared by 1 base and J by 3 bases, with 11 bases of the junction left unmatched. From germline, CDR1 is MNHEY and CDR2 SVGAGI. The CDR3 has 18 amino acids. CDR3 in DNA: TGTGCCAGCAGTTACTTCGTCGCGGGGGAGGGCGACACCGGGGAGCTGTTTTTT. Amino acid sequence: CASSYFVAGEGDTGELFF.

The chain employs TRBV28 and TRBJ1-2; D may be TRBD1 (6 bases). The V gene lost 3 bases and the J gene lost 7 bases, with 9 bases spanning the gap. CDR1 is MDHEN and CDR2 is SYDVKM in the germline V gene. The CDR3 is made up of 12 amino acids. DNA for the CDR3: TGTGCCAGCAGTTTTGCAGGGGCTGGCTACACCTTC. Residues: CASSFAGAGYTF.

V and J are TRBV3-1 and TRBJ1-2; the D is unclear. The germline CDR1 and CDR2 sequences are LGHDT and YNNKEL (reference sequence). CDR3 size: 16 residues. Trimming removed 0 bases at V and 4 bases at J, with 15 bases between. CDR3 DNA sequence: TGTGCCAGCAGCCAAGAGGGTGGGGAGTCGGCCTATGGCTACACCTTC. This sequence encodes CASSQEGGESAYGYTF.

The chain carries TRBV6-5 and TRBJ1-2; D remains ambiguous. V lost 0 bases and J 8 bases, leaving 10 bases between the germline ends. CDR1 is MNHEY and CDR2 is SVGAGI in the germline V gene. The CDR3 spans 13 residues. CDR3 residues: CASSYSSGIGYTF. The CDR3, as DNA: TGTGCCAGCAGTTACTCGAGTGGGATAGGCTACACCTTC.

The chain is built from TRBV6-5 and TRBJ1-2; D gene uncertain. The germline gives CDR1 MNHEY, CDR2 SVGAGI. CDR3 length: 17 amino acids. Trimming took 0 bases from V and 6 from J, leaving 20 bases between them. In DNA, the CDR3 is TGTGCCAGCAGTTACTCGATTTTATCACGGCCTGGGGATGGCTACACCTTC. It translates to CASSYSILSRPGDGYTF.

The CDR3 coding sequence is TGTGCCAGCAGGGACAGGGTCGAATGGACTGAAGCTTTCTTT. It codes for CASRDRVEWTEAFF. The V and J genes are TRBV6-1 and TRBJ1-1; the match to TRBD1 covers 8 bases. Looked up from germline, CDR1 is MNHNS and CDR2 is SASEGT. The CDR3 covers 14 residues. Losses at the gene ends were 6 bases for V and 5 bases for J; bases not matched to a gene: 8.

The rearrangement uses TRBV2 and TRBJ1-2; the match to TRBD1 covers 10 bases. CDR1 and CDR2 (germline): SNHLY, FYNNEI. Trimming removed 8 bases from V and 8 bases from J; junction bases left unmatched: 17. The CDR3 runs to 16 residues. As DNA, the CDR3 is TGTGCCAGCGGACCGGGACAGGGGACGACTGGGGGCGGCTACACCTTC. Protein: CASGPGQGTTGGGYTF.

The genes are TRBV4-3 and TRBJ1-4; 7 bases line up with TRBD1. The CDR3 totals 16 residues. Germline V CDR1 and CDR2: LGHNA, YSLEER. J lost 7 bases, V lost 0 bases, and 8 bases had no gene match. CDR3 region: CASSQESPGGSEKLFF. The CDR3 DNA reads TGCGCCAGCAGCCAAGAATCACCAGGGGGGAGTGAAAAACTGTTTTTT.

This chain joins TRBV27 and TRBJ2-2; D not certain. The V gene lost 6 bases and the J gene lost 2 bases, with 10 bases spanning the gap. The CDR3 has 14 residues. Germline CDR1 reads MNHEY; CDR2 reads SMNVEV (reference sequence). CDR3 in amino acids: CASRIWINTGELFF. Here the CDR3 DNA reads TGTGCCAGCAGGATTTGGATCAACACCGGGGAGCTGTTTTTT.

V and J are TRBV7-9 and TRBJ2-7, with a tentative D call TRBD2 (6 bases). Germline loops: CDR1 SEHNR, CDR2 FQNEAQ (reference sequence). The ends were cut back, 5 bases at V and 0 bases at J, with 11 bases in the middle. This CDR3 is built from 14 residues. The CDR3 reads CASSPGGLSYEQYF. In DNA, the CDR3 is TGTGCCAGCAGCCCCGGGGGACTCTCCTACGAGCAGTACTTC.

This chain joins TRBV7-9 and TRBJ1-2; D unclear. The CDR3 consists of 16 residues. Germline V CDR1 and CDR2: SEHNR, FQNEAQ (reference sequence). V lost 5 bases and J lost 8, with 24 bases in between. The CDR3 sequence: CASSPRSGPIREGYTF. The DNA of the CDR3 is TGTGCCAGCAGCCCCCGCTCCGGGCCGATCCGGGAGGGCTACACCTTC.

The chain uses TRBV4-3 and TRBJ1-1; D is uncertain. CDR1 and CDR2 from the germline V gene are LGHNA and YSLEER. Between the trimmed V and J ends, which lost 5 bases and 1 base, there was a span of 11 bases. The CDR3 runs 14 residues. In DNA, the CDR3 is TGCGCCAGCAGCAGACGGACCTGGAACACTGAAGCTTTCTTT. Amino acid sequence: CASSRRTWNTEAFF.

This chain uses TRBV12-3 or TRBV12-4 with TRBJ1-5; D gene unclear. With 2 bases removed from V and 4 bases from J, the gap between germline ends came to 9 bases. The CDR3 spans 14 residues. CDR3 DNA sequence: TGTGCCAGCAGTTTACGGGCAGCAAATCAGCCCCAGCATTTT. Its protein product is CASSLRAANQPQHF.

This chain uses TRBV30 with TRBJ1-1; D is ambiguous. The germline V gene has CDR1 GTSNPN and CDR2 SVGIG (reference sequence). The germline V and J ends were trimmed by 0 bases and 6 bases, with 11 bases remaining between them. The length of the CDR3 is 13 residues. In DNA, the CDR3 is TGTGCCTGGAGTGTAGTAAGCACCGCTGAAGCTTTCTTT. Protein: CAWSVVSTAEAFF.

This chain uses TRBV5-1 with TRBJ1-1, with D tentatively TRBD1 (5 bases). CDR3 size: 14 residues. CDR1 and CDR2 (germline): SGHRS, YFSETQ. Trimming cost V 1 base and J 4 bases, with 11 bases left between them. The DNA of the CDR3 is TGCGCCAGCAGCTTGATATGGGGGAGCACTGAAGCTTTCTTT. Its translation: CASSLIWGSTEAFF.

For the CDR3, the DNA is TGCGCCAGCAGCCGCGGGACAGGGGGAATAATTAGCAATCAGCCCCAGCATTTT. This codes for CASSRGTGGIISNQPQHF. The V call is TRBV4-1, the J call TRBJ1-5; TRBD1 matches at 11 bases. Trimming at V came to 4 bases and at J to 0 bases, leaving 8 bases not matched to a gene. The CDR3 spans 18 residues. Germline CDR1 and CDR2: MGHRA and YSYEKL.

The chain is built from TRBV5-1 and TRBJ1-5; 7 bases agree with TRBD1. CDR3 length: 13 residues. V lost 2 bases and J lost 7; bases outside the gene matches: 3. The germline V gene has CDR1 SGHRS and CDR2 YFSETQ. CDR3 sequence: CASSFYRGQPQHF. Here the CDR3 DNA reads TGCGCCAGCAGCTTCTACAGGGGACAGCCCCAGCATTTT.

The chain is built from TRBV11-1 and TRBJ2-1; TRBD2 is a possible D gene (6 bases). The V end was cut by 7 bases, the J end by 2 bases, with 33 bases between. Germline-derived CDR1 and CDR2 are SGHAT and FQDESV (reference sequence). The CDR3 sequence is 21 residues long. CDR3 in amino acids: CASTTTSGPGLTPRTYNEQFF. CDR3 DNA sequence: TGTGCCAGCACCACCACATCCGGACCGGGACTTACCCCCCGCACCTACAATGAGCAGTTCTTC.

This chain connects TRBV19 to TRBJ2-3, with D perhaps matching TRBD1 or TRBD2 (6 bases each). This CDR3 spans 14 amino acids. The ends were cut back, 6 bases at V and 3 bases at J, with 13 bases in the middle. The germline CDR1 and CDR2 sequences are LNHDA and SQIVND (reference sequence). The CDR3 spells CASRPGGGTDTQYF. Written as DNA, the CDR3 is TGTGCCAGTAGGCCCGGGGGCGGGACAGATACGCAGTATTTT.

This sequence joins TRBV7-9 and TRBJ1-2; a possible D gene is TRBD1 (5 bases). The germline V gene has CDR1 SEHNR and CDR2 FQNEAQ (reference sequence). The CDR3 consists of 16 residues. V was shortened by 1 base and J by 4 bases, with 16 bases between the two germline ends. CDR3 loop: CASSLGESTGVYGYTF. Written as DNA, the CDR3 is TGTGCCAGCAGCTTAGGGGAATCAACAGGAGTCTATGGCTACACCTTC.

This rearrangement joins TRBV5-1 to TRBJ2-1; D gene unclear. CDR3 length: 14 amino acids. V was cut by 0 bases and J by 5 bases, with 9 bases left in between. Germline V lookup: CDR1 SGHRS, CDR2 YFSETQ. The CDR3 sequence: CASSLVLGHNEQFF. In DNA form, the CDR3 reads TGCGCCAGCAGCTTGGTCCTGGGTCACAATGAGCAGTTCTTC. Variable domain in full (rest from reference TRBV5-1 and TRBJ2-1): KAGVTQTPRYLIKTRGQQVTLSCSPISGHRSVSWYQQTPGQGLQFLFEYFSETQRNKGNFPGRFSGRQFSNSRSEMNVSTLELGDSALYLCASSLVLGHNEQFFGPGTRLTVL.

This clonotype appeared once. CDR3 nucleotides: TGTGCCAGCAGCTCTGACAGGGGCGGCAGAGGCTACACCTTC. It codes for CASSSDRGGRGYTF. The J gene is TRBJ1-2, the V gene TRBV7-9; 8 positions agree with TRBD1. The V and J ends lost 4 bases and 8 bases, in that order; junction bases with no gene match: 9. Germline CDR1 and CDR2: SEHNR and FQNEAQ (reference sequence). There are 14 residues in the CDR3. Full variable domain (rest looked up from reference TRBV7-9 and TRBJ1-2): DTGVSQNPRHKITKRGQNVTFRCDPISEHNRLYWYRQTLGQGPEFLTYFQNEAQLEKSRLLSDRFSAERPKGSFSTLEIQRTEQGDSAMYLCASSSDRGGRGYTFGSGTRLTVV.

The rearrangement joins TRBV12-3 or TRBV12-4 to TRBJ1-3; D is ambiguous. V was shortened by 4 bases and J by 0 bases, with 10 bases between the two germline ends. The CDR3 is 15 amino acids. CDR3 sequence reads: CASSYGGPSGNTIYF. The CDR3 DNA reads TGTGCCAGCAGTTATGGCGGGCCCTCTGGAAACACCATATATTTT.

This sequence joins TRBV10-2 and TRBJ2-7, with 8 nucleotides matching TRBD2. Per germline, CDR1 WSHSY and CDR2 SAAADI. The CDR3 extends over 14 amino acids. V shed 0 bases and J 5 bases; nucleotides not matched to a gene: 3. CDR3 DNA sequence: TGCGCCAGCAGTGAGTCGAGCGGGGGCGACGAGCAGTACTTC. Protein product: CASSESSGGDEQYF.

In nucleotides, the CDR3 is TGTGCCAGCAGTTTAAGGGTCCTGGCACCCCTCCACTTT. Its protein product is CASSLRVLAPLHF. The chain carries TRBV27 and TRBJ1-6, with D uncertain. Germline V gene sequence: CDR1 MNHEY, CDR2 SMNVEV (reference sequence). The germline V and J ends were trimmed by 2 bases and 11 bases, with 10 bases remaining between them. The CDR3 is 13 amino acids.